This TCR beta chain is from a study of beta chain features in type 1 diabetes. Trimming removed 5 bases from V and 1 base from J, with 11 bases in between. Germline V gene sequence: CDR1 MGHDK, CDR2 SYGVNS. CDR3 length: 14 residues. Every isolated RNA sample was fully reverse transcribed, so sequencing captured expressed TCRB transcripts. TCRdb's table, derived via immunoSEQ multiplex PCR, lists solely in-frame clones and lacks some. The table has about 900,000 clones, about a sixth seen once. This receptor was obtained from a woman aged 18-29 years in good health. The rearrangement links TRBV25-1 to TRBJ1-1; the D gene is possibly TRBD1 (5 bases). The material sequenced was naive CD4+ T cells from blood. The CDR3 sequence is CASSRGPTNTEAFF. The DNA for the CDR3 is TGTGCCAGCAGTCGGGGCCCAACGAACACTGAAGCTTTCTTT.